Detailed here is one TCR beta chain. This clonotype showed up just a few times. This clone's antigen is unknown. No much larger clone exists at a distance of one base, and base qualities are not known. Sequencing instrument: Illumina HiSeq 2500. Quantitative 5'-RACE with molecular barcodes was the method used to prepare the TCR beta libraries. Per the original workflow: A new computational method, built on a probabilistic model of VDJ rearrangement, was used to identify disease-linked TCR variants. The public reads were reprocessed in TCRdb via fastp at Q25 and MiXCR, keeping in-frame beta chains. For every CDR3 protein sequence, its rows merge into one entry that carries the most common genes and DNA. These V and J calls rely on TCRdb rather than the paper's analysis. Here the sample has 100,000 to 150,000 distinct CDR3 sequences; approximately 17% occur a single time. The top ten hold approximately 30% of the sample.

This entry belongs to a study of CD8 T cells in ankylosing spondylitis (dated by TCRdb to the late 2010s). Some background on the complete study: To find TCR variants linked to disease, the study profiled T cell receptor beta repertoires in ankylosing spondylitis patients and healthy donors. The full study cohort was made up of about two dozen ankylosing spondylitis patients and more than 90 healthy donors. Peripheral blood was sampled, and synovial fluid was also collected from ankylosing spondylitis patients. What the study reported, not specific to this receptor: A TCR beta motif made up of several highly homologous amino acid variants appeared to be characteristic of blood from ankylosing spondylitis patients. Some motif variants had previously been reported in the synovial fluid and blood of reactive arthritis patients, which suggests shared mechanisms of disease initiation. The disease-linked clones showed a CD8+ phenotype and occurred at relatively low frequencies in peripheral blood. Significant enrichment of the disease-linked clones was reported in matched synovial fluid samples from ankylosing spondylitis patients.

The V and J ends are trimmed by 5 bases and 0 bases, leaving 15 bases between them. The germline V gene (reference sequence) supplies CDR1 DFQATT and CDR2 SNEGSKA. The cysteine opens and the phenylalanine closes a CDR3 of 15 amino acids. The read is trimmed to its CDR3 DNA, 45 bases read in frame from base 1. The clonotype comes from a male donor with ankylosing spondylitis. The chain employs TRBV20-1 and TRBJ2-3; a weak D assignment points to TRBD1 (6 bases agree). Sequences were obtained from blood, either unsorted or a sorted T cell fraction (not recorded which). CDR3 region: CSAARGTRSTDTQYF. At the DNA level, the sequence is TGCAGTGCTGCTAGAGGGACACGGAGCACAGATACGCAGTATTTT.